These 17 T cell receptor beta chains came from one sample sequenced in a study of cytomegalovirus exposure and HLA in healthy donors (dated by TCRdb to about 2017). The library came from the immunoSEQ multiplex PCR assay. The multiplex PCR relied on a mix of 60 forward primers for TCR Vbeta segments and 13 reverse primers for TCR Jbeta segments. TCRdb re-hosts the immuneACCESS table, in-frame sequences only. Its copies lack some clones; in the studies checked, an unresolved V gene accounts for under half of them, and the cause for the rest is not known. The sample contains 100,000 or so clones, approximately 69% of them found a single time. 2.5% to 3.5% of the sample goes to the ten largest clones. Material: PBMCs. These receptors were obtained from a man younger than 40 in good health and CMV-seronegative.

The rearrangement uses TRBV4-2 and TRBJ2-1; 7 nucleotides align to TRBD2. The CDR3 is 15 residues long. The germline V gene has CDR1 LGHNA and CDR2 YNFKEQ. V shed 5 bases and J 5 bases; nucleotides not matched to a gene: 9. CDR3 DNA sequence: TGTGCCAGCAGCACCCCAGCGGGATCAAACAATGAGCAGTTCTTC. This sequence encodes CASSTPAGSNNEQFF.

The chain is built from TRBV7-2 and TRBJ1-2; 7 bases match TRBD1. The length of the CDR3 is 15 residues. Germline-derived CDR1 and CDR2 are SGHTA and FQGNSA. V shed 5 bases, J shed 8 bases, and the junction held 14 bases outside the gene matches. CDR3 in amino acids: CASSRALDRDGGYTF. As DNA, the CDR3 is TGTGCCAGCAGCAGAGCACTCGACAGGGATGGGGGCTACACCTTC.

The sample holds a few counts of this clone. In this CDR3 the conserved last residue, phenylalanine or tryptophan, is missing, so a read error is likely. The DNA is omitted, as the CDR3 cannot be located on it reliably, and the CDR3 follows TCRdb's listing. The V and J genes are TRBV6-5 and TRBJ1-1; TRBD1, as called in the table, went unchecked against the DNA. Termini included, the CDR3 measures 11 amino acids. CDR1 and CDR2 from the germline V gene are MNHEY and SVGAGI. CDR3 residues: CASSQGQRWEL.

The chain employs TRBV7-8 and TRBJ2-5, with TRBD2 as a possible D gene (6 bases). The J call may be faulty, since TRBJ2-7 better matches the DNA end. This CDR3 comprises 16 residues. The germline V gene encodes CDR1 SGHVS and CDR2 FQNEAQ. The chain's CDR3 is CASSLLSGSLGNEQYF. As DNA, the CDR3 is TGTGCCAGCAGCTTACTTAGCGGCTCCCTTGGCAACGAGCAGTACTTC.

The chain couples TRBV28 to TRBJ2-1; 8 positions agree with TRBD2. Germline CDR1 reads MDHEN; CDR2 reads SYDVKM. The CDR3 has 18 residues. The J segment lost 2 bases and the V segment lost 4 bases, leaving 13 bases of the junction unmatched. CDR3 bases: TGTGCCAGCAGTTCCCCCCCGGGAGGGGGGGGGACCTACAATGAGCAGTTCTTC. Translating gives CASSSPPGGGGTYNEQFF.

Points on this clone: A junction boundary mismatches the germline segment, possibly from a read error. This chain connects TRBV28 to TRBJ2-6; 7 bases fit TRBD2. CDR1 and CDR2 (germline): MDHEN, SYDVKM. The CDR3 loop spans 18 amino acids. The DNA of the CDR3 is TGTGCCAGCAGTCTTCCCGGCGGGGGAATCTCTGGGGCCAACGGCCTGACTTTC. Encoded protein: CASSLPGGGISGANGLTF.

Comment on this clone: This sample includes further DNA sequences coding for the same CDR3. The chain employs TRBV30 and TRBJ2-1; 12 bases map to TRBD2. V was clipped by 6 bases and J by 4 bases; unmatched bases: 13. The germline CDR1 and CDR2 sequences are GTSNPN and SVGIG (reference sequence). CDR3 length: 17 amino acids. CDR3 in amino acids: CACRSLAGGPGYNEQFF. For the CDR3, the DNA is TGTGCCTGTAGGTCGCTAGCGGGAGGGCCGGGGTACAATGAGCAGTTCTTC.

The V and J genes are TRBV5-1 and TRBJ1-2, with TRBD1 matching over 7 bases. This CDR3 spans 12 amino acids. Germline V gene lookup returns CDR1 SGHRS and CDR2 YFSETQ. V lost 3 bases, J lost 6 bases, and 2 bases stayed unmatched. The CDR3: CASSSTGDGYTF. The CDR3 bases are TGCGCCAGCAGCTCAACAGGGGATGGCTACACCTTC.

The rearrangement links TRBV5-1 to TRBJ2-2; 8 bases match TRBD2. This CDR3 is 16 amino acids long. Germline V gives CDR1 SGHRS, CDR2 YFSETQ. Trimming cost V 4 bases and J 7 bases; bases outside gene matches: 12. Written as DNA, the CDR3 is TGCGCCAGCAGCCCGACTAGCGCCGAGCGGTACGGGGAGCTGTTTTTT. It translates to CASSPTSAERYGELFF.

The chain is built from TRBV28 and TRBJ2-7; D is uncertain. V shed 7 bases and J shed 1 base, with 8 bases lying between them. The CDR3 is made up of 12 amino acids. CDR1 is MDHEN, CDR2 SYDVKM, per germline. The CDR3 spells CASMGRSYEQYF. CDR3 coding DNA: TGTGCCAGCATGGGCAGGTCCTACGAGCAGTACTTC.

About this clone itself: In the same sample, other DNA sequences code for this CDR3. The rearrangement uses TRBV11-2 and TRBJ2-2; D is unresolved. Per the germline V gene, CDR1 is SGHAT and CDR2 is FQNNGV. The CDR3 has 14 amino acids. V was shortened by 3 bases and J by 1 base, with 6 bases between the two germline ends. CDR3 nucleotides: TGTGCCAGCAGCTTTTCCCGGAACACCGGGGAGCTGTTTTTT. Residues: CASSFSRNTGELFF. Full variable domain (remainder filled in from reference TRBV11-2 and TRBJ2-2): EAGVAQSPRYKIIEKRQSVAFWCNPISGHATLYWYQQILGQGPKLLIQFQNNGVVDDSQLPKDRFSAERLKGVDSTLKIQPAKLEDSAVYLCASSFSRNTGELFFGEGSRLTVL.

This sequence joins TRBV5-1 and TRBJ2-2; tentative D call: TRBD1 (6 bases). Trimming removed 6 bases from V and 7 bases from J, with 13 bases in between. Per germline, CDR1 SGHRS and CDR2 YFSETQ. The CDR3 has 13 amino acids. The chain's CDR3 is CASNSGADGELFF. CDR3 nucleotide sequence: TGCGCCAGCAACTCAGGGGCGGACGGGGAGCTGTTTTTT.

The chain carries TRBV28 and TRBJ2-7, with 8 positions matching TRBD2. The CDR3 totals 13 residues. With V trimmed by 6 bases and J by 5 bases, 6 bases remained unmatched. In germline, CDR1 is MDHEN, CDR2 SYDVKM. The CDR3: CASSGGGLHEQYF. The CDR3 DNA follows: TGTGCCAGCAGCGGGGGGGGCCTCCACGAGCAGTACTTC.

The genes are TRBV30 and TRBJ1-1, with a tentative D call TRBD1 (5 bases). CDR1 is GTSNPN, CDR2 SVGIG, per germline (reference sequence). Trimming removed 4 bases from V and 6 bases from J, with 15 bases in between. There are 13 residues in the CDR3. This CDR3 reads CAWIDVGQAEAFF. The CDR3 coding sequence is TGTGCCTGGATAGACGTGGGGCAGGCTGAAGCTTTCTTT.

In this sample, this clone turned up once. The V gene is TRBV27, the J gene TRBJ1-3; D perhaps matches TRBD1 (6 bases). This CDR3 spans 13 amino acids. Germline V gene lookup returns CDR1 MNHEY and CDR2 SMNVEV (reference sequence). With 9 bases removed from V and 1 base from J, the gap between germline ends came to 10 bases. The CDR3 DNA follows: TGTGCCAGTGGGCAGGGGTCTGGAAACACCATATATTTT. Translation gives CASGQGSGNTIYF.

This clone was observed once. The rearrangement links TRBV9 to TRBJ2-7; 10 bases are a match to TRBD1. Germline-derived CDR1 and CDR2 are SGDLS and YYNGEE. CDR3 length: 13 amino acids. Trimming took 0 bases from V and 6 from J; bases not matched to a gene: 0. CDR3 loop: CASSVGTGGEQYF. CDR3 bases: TGTGCCAGCAGCGTAGGGACAGGGGGCGAGCAGTACTTC.

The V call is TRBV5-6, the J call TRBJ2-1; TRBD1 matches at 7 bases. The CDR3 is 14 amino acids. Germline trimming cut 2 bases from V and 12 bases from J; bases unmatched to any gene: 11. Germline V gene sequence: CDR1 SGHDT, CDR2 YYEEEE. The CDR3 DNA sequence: TGTGCCAGCAGCTTATATGGGGACAGTCCCATGCAGTTCTTC. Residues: CASSLYGDSPMQFF.